This T cell receptor beta chain was sequenced during a study of beta chain features in type 1 diabetes. Study-wide results and limits: Type 1 diabetes patients showed a moderate but significant shortening of TCRB CDR3s in all four CD4+ subsets. Still unanswered here is whether HLA type influences TCRB rearrangement.

The germline CDR1 and CDR2 sequences are SGHTA and FQGNSA. This CDR3 region has 13 residues. Trimming at V came to 3 bases and at J to 7 bases, leaving 4 bases not matched to a gene. Markers CD45RO/CCR7/CD25/CD127/CD95/CD27 served to sort CD4+ naive, central memory, regulatory and stem cell-like memory cells. The whole isolated RNA underwent reverse transcription, so sequencing captured expressed TCRB transcripts. Repertoires were generated with immunoSEQ multiplex PCR, while TCRdb's copy carries only in-frame clones and drops some. The table has 550,000 to 850,000 clones, around an eighth seen once. Worth noting for this clone: The antigen is unknown.

This chain links TRBV7-2 with TRBJ1-1, with 8 bases fitting TRBD1. The sequenced sample was naive CD4+ T cells from blood. The clonotype was recovered from a man between 18 and 29 years old with type 1 diabetes. The CDR3 bases are TGTGCCAGCAGCTTCGGACAGGGTCTTGAAGCTTTCTTT. This codes for CASSFGQGLEAFF.